Presented here are 28 T cell receptor beta chains from one specimen sequenced in a study of T cell responses to AZD1222 COVID-19 vaccine. TCRdb keeps only in-frame clones here, not all; method: immunoSEQ multiplex PCR. Found here are about 120,000 clones, 85% to 95% of them singletons; the top ten hold roughly 1.8%. The sample here was peripheral blood, taken on day 0 of AZD1222 vaccination. Receptors were obtained from an adult in good health.

CDR3 coding DNA: TGTGCCAGCAGCCGGGACTCTGAAGCTTTCTTT. It codes for CASSRDSEAFF. The chain links TRBV7-9 to TRBJ1-1; D may be TRBD1 (5 bases). This CDR3 is built from 11 residues. The ends were cut back, 5 bases at V and 6 bases at J, with 7 bases in the middle. Germline-derived CDR1 and CDR2 are SEHNR and FQNEAQ (reference sequence).

The rearrangement uses TRBV29-1 and TRBJ2-7; D possibly corresponds to TRBD2 (7 bases). The V gene's germline CDR1 is SQVTM and CDR2 ANQGSEA. Trimming removed 7 bases at V and 5 bases at J, with 18 bases between. This CDR3 has 13 residues. The CDR3 sequence: CSGRLQGGDEQYF. CDR3 bases: TGCAGCGGCCGGCTACAGGGAGGGGACGAGCAGTACTTC.

The V call is TRBV19, the J call TRBJ1-5; maybe TRBD1 (6 bases). Germline loops: CDR1 LNHDA, CDR2 SQIVND (reference sequence). Trimming left V 7 bases short and J 7 bases short, with 17 bases between. CDR3 length: 14 residues. The CDR3 spells CASNIYRDGQPQHF. The DNA of the CDR3 is TGTGCCAGTAACATTTACAGGGATGGACAGCCCCAGCATTTT. Together with reference TRBV19 and TRBJ1-5, the CDR3 gives the full variable domain: DGGITQSPKYLFRKEGQNVTLSCEQNLNHDAMYWYRQDPGQGLRLIYYSQIVNDFQKGDIAEGYSVSREKKESFPLTVTSAQKNPTAFYLCASNIYRDGQPQHFGDGTRLSIL.

The chain joins TRBV11-2 to TRBJ2-5, with unresolved D. The CDR3 runs to 13 residues. Trimming cost V 3 bases and J 3 bases, with 8 bases left between them. Germline V gene sequence: CDR1 SGHAT, CDR2 FQNNGV. The CDR3 coding sequence is TGTGCCAGCAGCTTCTCCCCCAAAGAGACCCAGTACTTC. This gives the protein CASSFSPKETQYF.

DNA for the CDR3: TGTGCCAGCTCACAGGGGGCTGGCACTGAAGCTTTCTTT. Encoded protein: CASSQGAGTEAFF. The chain links TRBV18 to TRBJ1-1; 7 bases line up with TRBD1. Germline V CDR1 and CDR2: KGHSH, LQKENI. V lost 4 bases to trimming and J lost 4 bases; unmatched junction nucleotides: 3. This CDR3 contains 13 residues. The entire variable domain, with the rest obtained from reference TRBV18 and TRBJ1-1, is as follows: NAGVMQNPRHLVRRRGQEARLRCSPMKGHSHVYWYRQLPEEGLKFMVYLQKENIIDESGMPKERFSAEFPKEGPSILRIQQVVRGDSAAYFCASSQGAGTEAFFGQGTRLTVV.

This clone turned up a few times. This sequence joins TRBV7-3 and TRBJ2-1; D remains ambiguous. The V gene lost 5 bases and the J gene lost 3 bases, with 8 bases spanning the gap. The CDR3 runs 13 residues. The germline CDR1 and CDR2 sequences are SGHTA and FQGTGA. The CDR3 bases are TGTGCCAGCAGCATGGGCCTCTACAATGAGCAGTTCTTC. Translation: CASSMGLYNEQFF.

The chain links TRBV19 to TRBJ2-3; the D is unclear. Germline values: CDR1 LNHDA, CDR2 SQIVND (reference sequence). The germline V and J ends were trimmed by 6 bases and 2 bases, with 12 bases remaining between them. The CDR3 has 14 amino acids. The DNA of the CDR3 is TGTGCCAGTAGCCGATTTGGGGTCACAGATACGCAGTATTTT. Its protein is CASSRFGVTDTQYF.

The chain employs TRBV27 and TRBJ1-2; 7 bases fit TRBD1. CDR1 and CDR2 (germline): MNHEY, SMNVEV (reference sequence). Trimming took 5 bases from V and 4 from J; bases not matched to a gene: 7. The CDR3 has 14 amino acids. In DNA form, the CDR3 reads TGTGCCAGCAGTCGAGGGGGCTTCGGCTATGGCTACACCTTC. It specifies CASSRGGFGYGYTF.

The chain recombines TRBV7-8 with TRBJ1-6; a weak D match, TRBD1 (5 bases). Germline V gene sequence: CDR1 SGHVS, CDR2 FQNEAQ. V lost 3 bases and J 9 bases, leaving 12 bases between the germline ends. There are 14 residues in the CDR3. Here the CDR3 DNA reads TGTGCCAGCAGCTTTATTGTGAGGGGTTCACCCCTCCACTTT. Translating it yields CASSFIVRGSPLHF.

The chain uses TRBV11-2 and TRBJ2-7; no definite D call. Germline V gene sequence: CDR1 SGHAT, CDR2 FQNNGV. Trimming shortened V by 0 bases and J by 5 bases, and 20 bases separated the two germline ends. This CDR3 has 17 residues. CDR3 in DNA: TGTGCCAGCAGCTTAGATTGGGCCGTGGCAGGCAAGGACGAGCAGTACTTC. The encoded protein is CASSLDWAVAGKDEQYF. Looking up the rest from reference TRBV11-2 and TRBJ2-7 gives the full variable domain: EAGVAQSPRYKIIEKRQSVAFWCNPISGHATLYWYQQILGQGPKLLIQFQNNGVVDDSQLPKDRFSAERLKGVDSTLKIQPAKLEDSAVYLCASSLDWAVAGKDEQYFGPGTRLTVT.

The gene calls are TRBV19 and TRBJ1-5; D remains unclear. This CDR3 region has 17 residues. The V end was cut by 1 base, the J end by 0 bases, with 13 bases between. The germline gives CDR1 LNHDA, CDR2 SQIVND (reference sequence). This CDR3 reads CASSIVEGYHSNQPQHF. The CDR3 bases are TGTGCCAGTAGTATAGTTGAAGGGTATCATAGCAATCAGCCCCAGCATTTT.

This clone was recorded a few times. The chain is built from TRBV19 and TRBJ1-3; D not resolved. This CDR3 comprises 14 residues. With 10 bases removed from V and 0 bases from J, the gap between germline ends came to 13 bases. Germline V lookup: CDR1 LNHDA, CDR2 SQIVND (reference sequence). CDR3 coding DNA: TGTGCCACATGGAGGGTCGGCTCTGGAAACACCATATATTTT. This translates into CATWRVGSGNTIYF.

J is TRBJ1-2 and V is TRBV10-3; D gene unclear. The CDR3 is made up of 12 amino acids. V was pared by 3 bases and J by 5 bases, with 7 bases between. Germline V CDR1 and CDR2: ENHRY, SYGVKD. CDR3 protein: CAISDTDYGYTF. In nucleotides, the CDR3 is TGTGCCATCAGTGACACGGATTATGGCTACACCTTC.

V gene TRBV6-5 combines with J gene TRBJ1-4; D is unresolved. Germline V lookup: CDR1 MNHEY, CDR2 SVGAGI. The CDR3 has 14 amino acids. V was trimmed by 3 bases and J by 14 bases, leaving 19 bases between them. CDR3 bases: TGTGCCAGCAGTTATGATCCCCAGCAGGCCCTTCTGTTTTTT. This codes for CASSYDPQQALLFF.

The V call is TRBV4-1, the J call TRBJ1-1; D gene unclear. The CDR3 contains 13 residues. Germline V gene sequence: CDR1 MGHRA, CDR2 YSYEKL. Deletions cut 0 bases from V and 8 bases from J, with 10 bases between. This CDR3 is CASSQDHQVEAFF. DNA of the CDR3: TGCGCCAGCAGCCAAGATCATCAGGTGGAAGCTTTCTTT.

This CDR3 reads CASSFQGDTQYF. The CDR3 DNA sequence: TGTGCCAGCAGTTTCCAGGGAGATACGCAGTATTTT. This chain connects TRBV6-5 to TRBJ2-3, with a weak D call TRBD1 (5 bases). Per the germline V gene, CDR1 is MNHEY and CDR2 is SVGAGI. V gave up 4 bases and J gave up 5 bases, with 7 bases separating them. The CDR3 spans 12 residues.

A few counts support this clone. This chain joins TRBV11-1 and TRBJ1-6; D is ambiguous. Trimming stripped 1 base from V and 10 bases from J, with 14 bases between. CDR3 length equals 15 residues. The germline V gene has CDR1 SGHAT and CDR2 FQDESV (reference sequence). CDR3 sequence reads: CASSLDPLSRSPLHF. The CDR3 region has the DNA TGTGCCAGCAGCTTAGATCCATTATCGCGATCACCCCTCCACTTT.

This chain connects TRBV6-9 to TRBJ2-2; the D call may be TRBD1 or TRBD2 (5 bases each). The germline V gene encodes CDR1 MNHGY and CDR2 SVAAGI. Deletions cut 5 bases from V and 1 base from J, with 23 bases between. The CDR3 is made up of 19 amino acids. The CDR3 DNA sequence: TGTGCCAGCAGTACACACACCCGGCCGGGACCTATGAACACCGGGGAGCTGTTTTTT. The encoded protein is CASSTHTRPGPMNTGELFF.

The chain is built from TRBV19 and TRBJ1-5; D is undetermined. CDR1 and CDR2 (germline): LNHDA, SQIVND (reference sequence). The CDR3 runs 13 residues. V lost 6 bases to trimming and J lost 5 bases, with 11 bases between them. CDR3 in DNA: TGTGCCAGTAGCTTAACTCCAGATCAGCCCCAGCATTTT. It codes for CASSLTPDQPQHF.

The chain employs TRBV11-2 and TRBJ2-1; D gene ambiguous. The V gene's germline CDR1 is SGHAT and CDR2 FQNNGV. The CDR3 is 15 amino acids. V was trimmed by 5 bases and J by 0 bases, leaving 11 bases between them. The CDR3 coding sequence is TGTGCCAGCAGCGTAACTCCAAGCTCCTACAATGAGCAGTTCTTC. Its protein is CASSVTPSSYNEQFF.

The chain couples TRBV10-2 to TRBJ2-1, with D maybe TRBD1 (5 bases). The CDR3 runs to 13 residues. From germline, CDR1 is WSHSY and CDR2 SAAADI. Between the trimmed V and J ends, which lost 5 bases and 3 bases, there was a span of 8 bases. The CDR3 nucleotides are TGCGCCAGCAGTAATAGGGGCTACAATGAGCAGTTCTTC. Residues: CASSNRGYNEQFF.

The chain has TRBV13 and TRBJ1-6; a weak D match, TRBD1 (6 bases). This CDR3 is 16 amino acids long. V lost 0 bases to trimming and J lost 8 bases, with 14 bases between them. In germline, CDR1 is PRHDT, CDR2 FYEKMQ (reference sequence). CDR3 sequence: CASSLGDRADYSPLHF. For the CDR3, the DNA is TGTGCCAGCAGCTTAGGGGACAGAGCAGATTATTCACCCCTCCACTTT.

The chain uses TRBV19 and TRBJ1-5; TRBD1 matches 9 bases. From germline, CDR1 is LNHDA and CDR2 SQIVND (reference sequence). The CDR3 loop spans 19 amino acids. The ends lost 4 bases at V and 0 bases at J; junction bases unmatched: 13. In nucleotides, the CDR3 is TGTGCCAGTAGTAACCCCGGACAGGGGCGACTCTATAGCAATCAGCCCCAGCATTTT. It specifies CASSNPGQGRLYSNQPQHF.

The chain joins TRBV5-1 to TRBJ2-3; 11 bases are a match to TRBD2. Germline lookup yields CDR1 SGHRS and CDR2 YFSETQ. Trimming took 5 bases from V and 4 from J; bases not matched to a gene: 9. The CDR3 spans 16 residues. The CDR3 coding sequence is TGCGCCAGCAGTCCTACTAGCGGGAGTATCTCAGATACGCAGTATTTT. Translating gives CASSPTSGSISDTQYF.

The chain joins TRBV18 to TRBJ1-1; the D is unclear. CDR1 KGHSH and CDR2 LQKENI come from the germline V gene. This CDR3 spans 12 amino acids. V lost 4 bases, J lost 5 bases, and 8 bases lay in between. As DNA, the CDR3 is TGTGCCAGCTCACTACCGGGAACTGAAGCTTTCTTT. Translated, it gives CASSLPGTEAFF. The full variable domain, rest sourced from reference TRBV18 and TRBJ1-1, is NAGVMQNPRHLVRRRGQEARLRCSPMKGHSHVYWYRQLPEEGLKFMVYLQKENIIDESGMPKERFSAEFPKEGPSILRIQQVVRGDSAAYFCASSLPGTEAFFGQGTRLTVV.

The CDR3 nucleotides read TGTGCCAGCAGCTATACGCGGACTAGCGGGGCCTCCACTACGCAGTATTTT. It translates to CASSYTRTSGASTTQYF. The gene calls are TRBV9 and TRBJ2-3, with 12 bases identical to TRBD2. V lost 4 bases to trimming and J lost 8 bases; unmatched junction nucleotides: 14. Germline lookup yields CDR1 SGDLS and CDR2 YYNGEE. The CDR3 loop spans 17 amino acids.

The chain uses TRBV12-5 and TRBJ1-6, with D possibly TRBD1 on 6 matching bases. V lost 1 base to trimming and J lost 15 bases, with 10 bases between them. The CDR3 totals 12 residues. Germline CDR1 and CDR2: LGHNT and FRNRAP. The DNA for the CDR3 is TGTGCTAGTGGTTTGGAACAGGGTTACCTCCACTTT. It encodes CASGLEQGYLHF.

The genes are TRBV6-2 or TRBV6-3 and TRBJ2-1, with a tentative D call TRBD2 (6 bases). The CDR3 totals 15 residues. Trimming stripped 5 bases from V and 0 bases from J, with 11 bases between. The germline V gene has CDR1 MNHEY and CDR2 SVGEGT. The CDR3 nucleotides read TGTGCCAGCAGTCAGGCGGGATACTCCTACAATGAGCAGTTCTTC. It specifies CASSQAGYSYNEQFF.